The sample holds one count of the clone carrying this T cell receptor beta chain. Its antigen remains unidentified. With V trimmed by 0 bases and J by 2 bases, 12 bases remained unmatched. Germline V CDR1 and CDR2: LGHNA, YNFKEQ. The CDR3 runs 20 residues. Method: immunoSEQ multiplex PCR; TCRdb's copy keeps in-frame clones and lacks some. The profile shows approximately 130,000 clones, 93% of them singletons. This sample was taken from a study of T cell responses to AZD1222 COVID-19 vaccine. Study-wide results and limits: White British ancestry dominated among donors, who included more females, and clonal diversity was possibly underestimated.

This TCR was sampled from an adult in good health. The genes are TRBV4-2 and TRBJ2-3, with 12 bases identical to TRBD2. The input for sequencing was peripheral blood, taken on day 0 of AZD1222 vaccination. In DNA, the CDR3 is TGTGCCAGCAGCCAAGAGACTAGCGGGGGCGAAACACCCTACACAGATACGCAGTATTTT. This encodes CASSQETSGGETPYTDTQYF.